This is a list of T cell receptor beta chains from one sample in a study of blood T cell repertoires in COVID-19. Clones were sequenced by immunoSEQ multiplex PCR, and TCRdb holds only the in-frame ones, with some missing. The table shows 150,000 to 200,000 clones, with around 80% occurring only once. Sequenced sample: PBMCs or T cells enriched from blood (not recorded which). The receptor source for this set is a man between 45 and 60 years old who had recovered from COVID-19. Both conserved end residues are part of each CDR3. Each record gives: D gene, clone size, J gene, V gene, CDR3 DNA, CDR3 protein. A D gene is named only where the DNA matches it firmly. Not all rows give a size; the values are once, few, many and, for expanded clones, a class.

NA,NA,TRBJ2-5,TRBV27,TGTGCCAGCAGTTTAAATGGTGTGGGCAGTCAAGAGACCCAGTACTTC,CASSLNGVGSQETQYF
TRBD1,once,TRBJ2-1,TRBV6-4,TGTGCCAGCAGTGTCGGGACAGAAGGCGATGAGCAGTTCTTC,CASSVGTEGDEQFF
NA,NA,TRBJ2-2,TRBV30,TGTGCCTGGAGTCTAAACAGGGGGGGGACCGGGGAGCTGTTTTTT,CAWSLNRGGTGELFF
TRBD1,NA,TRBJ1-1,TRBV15,TGTGCCACCAGCAGACGAGGGACAGGAGTATTGAACACTGAAGCTTTCTTT,CATSRRGTGVLNTEAFF
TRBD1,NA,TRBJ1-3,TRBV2,TGTGCCAGCAGTGAAGCGAGGGACAGGGGACCCCCCATATATTTT,CASSEARDRGPPIYF
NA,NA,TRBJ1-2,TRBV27,TGTGCCAGCAGTTTAAAGCCGGGACTGAGTTATGGCTACACCTTC,CASSLKPGLSYGYTF
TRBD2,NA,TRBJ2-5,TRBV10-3,TGTGCCATCAGTTCTAGCGGGGCACGGGATGGGACCCAGTACTTC,CAISSSGARDGTQYF
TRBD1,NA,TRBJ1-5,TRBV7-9,TGTGCCAGCGATAGTGGGACAGGGATTAGCAATCAGCCCCAGCATTTT,CASDSGTGISNQPQHF
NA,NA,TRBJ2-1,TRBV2,TGTGCCAGCAATCCCCTGTCCGTATCCTACAATGAGCAGTTCTTC,CASNPLSVSYNEQFF
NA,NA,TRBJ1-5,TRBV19,TGTGCCAGTAGTATAGACAGGGCTGTTCGGGATCAGCCCCAGCATTTT,CASSIDRAVRDQPQHF
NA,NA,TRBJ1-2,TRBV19,TGTGCCAGTAGTCAGCGTGCCGCCGGTGGCTACACCTTC,CASSQRAAGGYTF
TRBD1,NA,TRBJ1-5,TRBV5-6,TGTGCCAGCAGCGTGGGAAGGGGGCGCGGGCCCCAGCATTTT,CASSVGRGRGPQHF
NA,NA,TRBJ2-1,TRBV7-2,TGTGCCAGCAGCTTAGCGCCGGGGGCCTACAATGAGCAGTTCTTC,CASSLAPGAYNEQFF
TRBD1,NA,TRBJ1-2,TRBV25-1,TGTGCCAGCACCCCGGGACAGGGAAATGGCTACACCTTC,CASTPGQGNGYTF
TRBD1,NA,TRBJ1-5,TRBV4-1,TGCGCCAGCAGCCAAGGACTTATAAAGACAGGGGATAGCAATCAGCCCCAGCATTTT,CASSQGLIKTGDSNQPQHF
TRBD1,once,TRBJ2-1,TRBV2,TGTGCCAGCAATTCCCAGGGGGTCTCCAACTTTGAGCAGTTCTTC,CASNSQGVSNFEQFF
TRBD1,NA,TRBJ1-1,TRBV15,TGTGCCACCAGCAGAGACAGACAGGGAGGAAACACTGAAGCTTTCTTT,CATSRDRQGGNTEAFF
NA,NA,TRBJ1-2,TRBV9,TGTGCCAGCAGCGGAAACAGGGAAGGCTACACCTTC,CASSGNREGYTF
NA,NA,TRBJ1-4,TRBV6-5,TGTGCCAGCAGTTACTCGCCCAGAACTAATGAAAAACTGTTTTTT,CASSYSPRTNEKLFF
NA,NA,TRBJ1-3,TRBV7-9,TGTGCCAGCAGCTTAGGGGGCGACGGAAACACCATATATTTT,CASSLGGDGNTIYF
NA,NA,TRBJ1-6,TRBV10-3,TGTGCCATCAGTGAGTGGGGGGTTTCCAATTCACCCCTCCACTTT,CAISEWGVSNSPLHF
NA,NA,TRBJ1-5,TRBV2,TGTGCCAGCAGTGGGCCCAGCAATCAGCCCCAGCATTTT,CASSGPSNQPQHF
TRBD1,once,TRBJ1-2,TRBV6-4,TGTGCCACCAAAAATACCAACAGGGGGGCCTATGGCTACACCTTC,CATKNTNRGAYGYTF